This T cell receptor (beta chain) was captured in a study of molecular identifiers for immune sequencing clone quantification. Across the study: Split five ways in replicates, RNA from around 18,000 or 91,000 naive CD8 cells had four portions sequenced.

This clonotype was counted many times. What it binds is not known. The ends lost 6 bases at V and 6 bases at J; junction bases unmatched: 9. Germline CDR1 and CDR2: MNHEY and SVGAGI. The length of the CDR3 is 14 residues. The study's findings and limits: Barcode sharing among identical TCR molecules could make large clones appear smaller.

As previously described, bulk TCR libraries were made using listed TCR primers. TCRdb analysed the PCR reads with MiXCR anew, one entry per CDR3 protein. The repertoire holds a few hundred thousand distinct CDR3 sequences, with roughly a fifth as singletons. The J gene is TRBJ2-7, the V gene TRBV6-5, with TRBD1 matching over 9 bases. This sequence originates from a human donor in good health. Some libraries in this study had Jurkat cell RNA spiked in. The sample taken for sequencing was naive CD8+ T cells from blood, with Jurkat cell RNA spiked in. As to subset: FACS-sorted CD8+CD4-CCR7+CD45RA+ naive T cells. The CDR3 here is CASRPGQGWGEQYF. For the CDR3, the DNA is TGTGCCAGCAGACCAGGACAGGGGTGGGGCGAGCAGTACTTC.